The entry that follows covers one TCR beta chain sequence. What it binds is not known. This sample was included in a study of T cells in Graves' hyperthyroidism and ophthalmopathy. Study as a whole: Peripheral blood was collected at initial diagnosis, before any treatment.

Findings of the study overall: Peripheral blood also featured most of the thyroid clonotypes expanded above 0.001. The model predicted ophthalmopathy a median roughly six months before onset.

In making diagnoses, clinical symptoms, serum thyroxine and TRAb, thyroid ultrasound and orbital computed tomography were all used. CDR1 is MGHDK, CDR2 SYGVNS, per germline. CDR3 size: 14 residues. J was trimmed by 6 bases and V by 3 bases; bases with no gene match: 4. What was amplified from RNA transcripts were TCR beta CDR3 regions. The primer set for the first-round RT-PCR of the TCR CDR3 was HTBI. Each CDR3 protein gets one entry after TCRdb re-called the multiplex PCR reads with MiXCR. The table records fewer than 800,000 distinct CDR3 sequences, around 17% of them present only once. This chain connects TRBV25-1 to TRBJ2-2; 7 nucleotides match TRBD2. The origin of this receptor is a man younger than 35 with Graves' hyperthyroidism. The specimen sequenced was blood. CDR3: CASSETSLAGELFF. The CDR3 region has the DNA TGTGCCAGCAGTGAGACTAGCCTGGCCGGGGAGCTGTTTTTT.